This TCR beta chain appears in the sequencing data of a study of T-cell reconstitution after alpha-beta-depleted transplantation in children. Findings and caveats of the study: Newly produced T cells mostly provided counts and TCRbeta diversity after one year, as hyperexpanded clones declined. Expanded clones from the graft, numbering several hundred, reportedly supplied alpha-beta T cells about two months after transplant. Surviving recipient T cells and intrathymic progenitors accounted for some patients' high TCRbeta diversity at day 60.

The CDR3 is made up of 13 amino acids. The V and J ends lost 4 bases and 7 bases, in that order; junction bases with no gene match: 4. Germline loops: CDR1 SGHRS, CDR2 YFSETQ. In this sample, this clonotype turned up many times. Its antigen remains unknown. Unique molecular identifiers were incorporated into the prepared TCRbeta library. TCRdb independently ran MiXCR on the PCR reads; one entry per CDR3 protein. The sample holds around 270,000 distinct CDR3 sequences, about 7.3% seen once. The sequence was collected from a female patient aged 2-15 years who had a stem cell transplant for Fanconi anemia, so the T cells may come from the graft donor. This sequence joins TRBV5-1 and TRBJ2-1, with 8 bases lining up with TRBD2. This sample comprised peripheral blood, obtained 360 days after TCRalphabeta/CD19-depleted stem cell transplant. The CDR3 nucleotides read TGCGCCAGCAGCCCAGCGGGAGTAAATGAGCAGTTCTTC. As protein: CASSPAGVNEQFF.